This T cell receptor (beta chain) was identified in a study of neoadjuvant anti-PD-1 for oral cavity cancer. As concerns this clone: Its cognate antigen is unknown.

The method was immunoSEQ multiplex PCR; TCRdb's version includes in-frame clones alone and lacks a portion of them. Among about 16,000 clones listed, 55% to 75% were seen once. The CDR3 extends over 12 amino acids. The V end lost 5 bases, the J end lost 7 bases, and 11 bases lay between the germline ends. Germline V lookup: CDR1 SNHLY, CDR2 FYNNEI. Findings and limits, study-wide: Non-responders to neoadjuvant nivolumab had significantly more clonal PBMC T cells than responders. Higher pretreatment blood Treg/Th17 ratios correlated with higher pretreatment blood and lower post-treatment tumor TCRbeta clonality. Each response group had just a few patients in TCR analyses.

V usage is TRBV2 and J usage is TRBJ1-1, with D unresolved. The sequencing used PBMCs, collected before nivolumab (anti-PD-1) treatment. This clonotype originated in a person between 35 and 79 years old with oral cavity squamous cell carcinoma. This CDR3 reads CASSNGLYEAFF. The CDR3 DNA reads TGTGCCAGCAGTAACGGACTGTATGAAGCTTTCTTT.